What follows are 10 T cell receptor beta chains derived from one specimen sequenced in a study of Ad26.COV2.S vaccination and SARS-CoV-2 variants. Repertoires were generated with immunoSEQ multiplex PCR, while TCRdb's copy carries only in-frame clones and drops some. The sample contains around 340,000 clones, about 89% of which appear only once. Treatment described: around 19 received Ad26.COV2.S at low or high dose, single or two shots; 5 received placebo; per-sample allocation not given. Day 63 after the first vaccine or placebo injection was the time point for sampling. The specimen was peripheral blood, collected in a trial of Ad26.COV2.S vaccine versus placebo. The source is a person aged 18-60 years who received the Ad26.COV2.S COVID-19 vaccine or a placebo.

In this sample, this clone turned up once. The CDR3 loop reads CASSIWGGSNEQFF. The CDR3 DNA is TGTGCCAGTAGTATTTGGGGGGGATCCAATGAGCAGTTCTTC. The chain employs TRBV19 and TRBJ2-1, with 7 bases aligning to TRBD2. This CDR3 is built from 14 residues. Germline lookup yields CDR1 LNHDA and CDR2 SQIVND (reference sequence). The J segment lost 6 bases and the V segment lost 3 bases, leaving 5 bases of the junction unmatched.

The V gene is TRBV14, the J gene TRBJ2-1; no definite D call. The length of the CDR3 is 14 residues. CDR1 and CDR2 from the germline V gene are SGHDN and FVKESK. The V end lost 0 bases, the J end lost 8 bases, and 11 bases lay between the germline ends. CDR3 DNA: TGTGCCAGCAGCCAAGACCCAGTAAGGGATGAGCAGTTCTTC. It yields the protein CASSQDPVRDEQFF.

The gene calls are TRBV4-3 and TRBJ1-5; D remains unclear. V was clipped by 0 bases and J by 3 bases, with 9 bases between them. Germline V gene sequence: CDR1 LGHNA, CDR2 YSLEER. CDR3 length equals 15 residues. The DNA of the CDR3 is TGCGCCAGCAGCCAAGACCGGGGTTTCAATCAGCCCCAGCATTTT. Its protein product is CASSQDRGFNQPQHF.

The chain carries TRBV15 and TRBJ2-1; D might be TRBD1 (6 bases). Germline lookup yields CDR1 LNHNV and CDR2 YYDKDF (reference sequence). With 8 bases removed from V and 2 bases from J, the gap between germline ends came to 10 bases. The length of the CDR3 is 13 residues. CDR3 in DNA: TGTGCCACCGAACAGGGCGCCTACAATGAGCAGTTCTTC. It is translated as CATEQGAYNEQFF.

This clone was seen a single time. This sequence joins TRBV25-1 and TRBJ1-2; D unresolved. The germline gives CDR1 MGHDK, CDR2 SYGVNS. This CDR3 is built from 12 residues. Trimming took off 3 bases at V and 0 bases at J, with 2 bases between the two ends. The CDR3 DNA reads TGTGCCAGCAGTGATACTAACTATGGCTACACCTTC. As protein: CASSDTNYGYTF.

The chain is built from TRBV14 and TRBJ2-7, with 7 bases aligning to TRBD2. V lost 2 bases and J lost 3; bases outside the gene matches: 7. The V gene's germline CDR1 is SGHDN and CDR2 FVKESK. The CDR3 is made up of 15 amino acids. The CDR3 sequence is CASSQRTRRGYEQYF. The CDR3, as DNA: TGTGCCAGCAGCCAAAGGACTAGACGCGGCTACGAGCAGTACTTC.

This chain connects TRBV18 to TRBJ1-2; possible D gene TRBD1, 5 bases. The V end lost 5 bases, the J end lost 3 bases, and 13 bases lay between the germline ends. The CDR3 sequence is 14 residues long. Germline V gene data show CDR1 as KGHSH and CDR2 as LQKENI. CDR3 sequence reads: CASSSRGLYYGYTF. CDR3 in DNA: TGTGCCAGCTCATCTAGGGGTCTCTACTATGGCTACACCTTC.

The V gene is TRBV19, the J gene TRBJ1-5, with 7 bases matching TRBD1. This CDR3 is 15 amino acids long. CDR1 is LNHDA, CDR2 SQIVND, per germline (reference sequence). Trimming cost V 4 bases and J 5 bases; bases outside gene matches: 8. The CDR3 sequence: CASSKEGRGYQPQHF. The DNA for the CDR3 is TGTGCCAGTAGTAAGGAGGGCAGGGGGTATCAGCCCCAGCATTTT.

This clone has a single count. V gene TRBV4-2 combines with J gene TRBJ2-3; unclear D gene. The CDR3 contains 17 residues. Trimming removed 0 bases at V and 1 base at J, with 14 bases between. Germline CDR1 reads LGHNA; CDR2 reads YNFKEQ. The CDR3: CASSQEGSAKGTDTQYF. The CDR3 DNA is TGTGCCAGCAGCCAAGAAGGGTCAGCCAAGGGCACAGATACGCAGTATTTT.

The J gene is TRBJ1-2, the V gene TRBV28, with TRBD1 matching 7 bases. CDR1 and CDR2 (germline): MDHEN, SYDVKM. V lost 5 bases, J lost 2 bases, and 8 bases stayed unmatched. CDR3 length: 15 amino acids. The CDR3 DNA reads as TGTGCCAGCAGTACACTTCCGACAGGGAACTATGGCTACACCTTC. It yields the protein CASSTLPTGNYGYTF.